These T cell receptor beta chains were read from a single sample in a study of CD8 T cells in ankylosing spondylitis. TCRdb independently ran MiXCR on the 5' RACE reads; one entry per CDR3 protein. Of roughly 250,000 distinct CDR3 sequences in the sample, over 9.5% were seen once. Sequencing was done on a sample of blood, either unsorted or a sorted T cell fraction (not recorded which). The receptor set was obtained from a male donor with ankylosing spondylitis or in good health (not recorded which). CDR3s leave out the opening cysteine and the closing phenylalanine or tryptophan. The order of the fields is clone size, D gene, V gene, CDR3 protein. D genes are given only for firm matches. Only part of the rows carry a size: once, few, many, or a class if the clone is expanded.

abundance: many
d_gene: TRBD2
v_gene: TRBV6-1
CDR3aa: ASSPYRGGTDTQY

abundance: NA
d_gene: TRBD1
v_gene: TRBV9
CDR3aa: ASSIRTGEYNEQF

abundance: many
d_gene: NA
v_gene: TRBV12-3/TRBV12-4
CDR3aa: ASSLGADSNQPQH

abundance: many
d_gene: NA
v_gene: TRBV10-3
CDR3aa: AISESEGRTGELF

abundance: NA
d_gene: NA
v_gene: TRBV20-1
CDR3aa: SARDEEGAASSGANVLT

abundance: NA
d_gene: NA
v_gene: TRBV5-1
CDR3aa: ASRPGVQDTQY

abundance: many
d_gene: NA
v_gene: TRBV7-8
CDR3aa: ASSLLGDSSYEQY

abundance: many
d_gene: TRBD2
v_gene: TRBV7-8
CDR3aa: ASSLPRIAGGSSYNEQF

abundance: many
d_gene: NA
v_gene: TRBV20-1
CDR3aa: SARGGPTEAF

abundance: many
d_gene: TRBD2
v_gene: TRBV20-1
CDR3aa: SAIPSGRSSTDTQY

abundance: many
d_gene: NA
v_gene: TRBV9
CDR3aa: ASSVTPGRAGEQF

abundance: many
d_gene: NA
v_gene: TRBV20-1
CDR3aa: SASYQYNEQF

abundance: many
d_gene: NA
v_gene: TRBV20-1
CDR3aa: SASPPGTGTVNEKLF

abundance: many
d_gene: NA
v_gene: TRBV7-2
CDR3aa: ASSLVGFNQPQH

abundance: NA
d_gene: TRBD2
v_gene: TRBV4-1
CDR3aa: ASSSGRYTDTQY

abundance: many
d_gene: TRBD1
v_gene: TRBV4-1
CDR3aa: ASSQLGQAVNTEAF

abundance: many
d_gene: NA
v_gene: TRBV4-1
CDR3aa: ASSHPTGELF

abundance: many
d_gene: NA
v_gene: TRBV5-1
CDR3aa: ASSLIGREQNTGELF

abundance: many
d_gene: TRBD2
v_gene: TRBV27
CDR3aa: ASRRSSGGSVNEQY

abundance: few
d_gene: NA
v_gene: TRBV7-9
CDR3aa: ASSLLGFNRNTQY

abundance: many
d_gene: NA
v_gene: TRBV5-1
CDR3aa: ASRRRFGGANTGELF

abundance: NA
d_gene: NA
v_gene: TRBV7-9
CDR3aa: ASSPTLSTDTQY

abundance: many
d_gene: TRBD2
v_gene: TRBV7-2
CDR3aa: ATAIGLAGNYNEQF

abundance: NA
d_gene: NA
v_gene: TRBV7-6
CDR3aa: ASSPWTESSYNEQF